These T cell receptor beta chains were read from a single sample in a study of PD-L1 blockade in urothelial cancer. Here immunoSEQ multiplex PCR was the method, and the copy in TCRdb shows in-frame clones only, minus some. Among about 50,000 clones listed, 70% to 90% were seen once. The sample here was PBMCs, taken around atezolizumab (anti-PD-L1) treatment. These receptors came from a man aged 60-69 years with urothelial cancer. Both conserved end residues are part of each CDR3. Fields, in order: D gene, CDR3 length, V gene, CDR3 protein. The D gene is left open where the match is weak.

-	13	TRBV6-6	CASSYVTNTEAFF
-	12	TRBV28	CASSSTSYGYTF
-	15	TRBV15	CATSSWGLLGTEAFF
TRBD2	14	TRBV2	CASRAGGPFGELFF
TRBD1	15	TRBV18	CASSPPGTEYQPQHF
TRBD2	16	TRBV5-1	CASSLAAGLAGYEQYF
-	15	TRBV11-3	CASSSPYDQGTEAFF
TRBD1	16	TRBV7-2	CASSLVGTGLSYEQYF
-	12	TRBV12-5	CASGLVRDEQFF
-	14	TRBV7-6	CASRQATLIGELFF
-	14	TRBV6-4	CASSDERSSYEQYF
-	14	TRBV15	CATSRVEQGYGYTF
TRBD1	15	TRBV5-1	CASSARTGGRETQYF
-	12	TRBV10-1	CASSEAGNEQYF
TRBD2	17	TRBV11-2	CASSLESLAGRVGELFF
TRBD1	11	TRBV6-6	CASSWDSEAFF
TRBD2	16	TRBV7-9	CASSQDPRLAGDEQFF
TRBD1	14	TRBV7-3	CASSTQQGSTEAFF
-	13	TRBV7-2	CASSWQFDYGYTF
TRBD1	16	TRBV6-5	CASSYLRTGGSYGYTF
-	13	TRBV7-9	CASSLTAPYEQYF